A single sample gave rise to the 22 T cell receptor beta chains below, sequenced in a study of PD-L1 blockade in urothelial cancer. The time point denotes: pretreatment peripheral blood. Sequencing was performed with immunoSEQ multiplex PCR; in TCRdb, only in-frame clones are kept and a portion is missing. The sample holds tens of thousands of clones, about four fifths seen once. The material sequenced was PBMCs, taken around atezolizumab (anti-PD-L1) treatment. The source of these receptors is a man between 60 and 75 years old with urothelial cancer.

V gene TRBV11-3 combines with J gene TRBJ2-1; D perhaps matches TRBD1 (6 bases). The CDR3 is made up of 15 amino acids. Trimming removed 4 bases from V and 4 bases from J, with 14 bases in between. Per the germline V gene, CDR1 is SGHNT and CDR2 is YENEEA. The CDR3 DNA reads TGTGCCAGCAGCTCTGACGGGACACCTTACAATGAGCAGTTCTTC. This sequence encodes CASSSDGTPYNEQFF.

J is TRBJ1-4 and V is TRBV12-5, with 8 bases fitting TRBD1. CDR3 length equals 14 residues. Germline V gives CDR1 LGHNT, CDR2 FRNRAP. V shed 4 bases, J shed 7 bases, and the junction held 5 bases outside the gene matches. CDR3 DNA sequence: TGTGCTAGTGGTTCGAGGACAGGGTCTGAAAAACTGTTTTTT. The encoded protein is CASGSRTGSEKLFF.

This chain links TRBV2 with TRBJ1-1; D perhaps matches TRBD1 (5 bases). Per germline, CDR1 SNHLY and CDR2 FYNNEI. With 7 bases removed from V and 1 base from J, the gap between germline ends came to 13 bases. CDR3 length: 14 residues. This CDR3 is CASTLEQGNTEAFF. CDR3 nucleotide sequence: TGTGCCAGCACCCTGGAGCAGGGGAACACTGAAGCTTTCTTT.

This chain connects TRBV6-1 to TRBJ2-7; 11 bases line up with TRBD1. J lost 5 bases, V lost 4 bases, and 4 bases had no gene match. The CDR3 sequence is 14 residues long. CDR1 is MNHNS, CDR2 SASEGT, per germline. Written as DNA, the CDR3 is TGTGCCAGCAGTGCCCGGGACAGGGGGGACGAGCAGTACTTC. Amino acid sequence: CASSARDRGDEQYF.

The V call is TRBV7-3, the J call TRBJ2-5; 9 bases fit TRBD2. Germline V gives CDR1 SGHTA, CDR2 FQGTGA. This CDR3 region has 15 residues. Losses at the gene ends were 2 bases for V and 9 bases for J; bases not matched to a gene: 10. The CDR3 sequence: CASSLLAGFRGAQYF. The CDR3 bases are TGTGCCAGCAGCTTACTAGCGGGGTTTCGTGGGGCCCAGTACTTC. Full variable domain (rest looked up from reference TRBV7-3 and TRBJ2-5): GAGVSQTPSNKVTEKGKYVELRCDPISGHTALYWYRQSLGQGPEFLIYFQGTGAADDSGLPNDRFFAVRPEGSVSTLKIQRTERGDSAVYLCASSLLAGFRGAQYFGPGTRLLVL.

The genes are TRBV7-2 and TRBJ1-2; perhaps TRBD1 as D (5 bases). There are 16 residues in the CDR3. CDR1 and CDR2 (germline): SGHTA, FQGNSA. V gave up 5 bases and J gave up 6 bases, with 22 bases separating them. CDR3 DNA sequence: TGTGCCAGCAGCCAACAATCAGGGCCCACTTCTGATGGCTACACCTTC. Amino acids: CASSQQSGPTSDGYTF.

The chain couples TRBV18 to TRBJ2-1; the D gene is possibly TRBD1 (5 bases). Germline CDR1 is KGHSH and CDR2 is LQKENI. The CDR3 consists of 14 residues. Trimming cost V 4 bases and J 6 bases, with 13 bases left between them. This CDR3 is CASSRTGQANEQFF. The CDR3, as DNA: TGTGCCAGCTCACGGACCGGACAAGCCAATGAGCAGTTCTTC.

V gene TRBV10-3 combines with J gene TRBJ2-3; 9 nucleotides line up with TRBD2. Unmatched junction bases numbered 4, after V lost 5 bases and J lost 4 bases. This CDR3 spans 14 amino acids. Germline V lookup: CDR1 ENHRY, CDR2 SYGVKD. The CDR3 DNA follows: TGTGCCATCAGTTCTAGCGGGGATTCAGATACGCAGTATTTT. Its translation is CAISSSGDSDTQYF.

The CDR3 sequence: CASSGLGGAGEMTQYF. DNA of the CDR3: TGTGCCAGCAGTGGCCTAGGGGGTGCGGGAGAAATGACCCAGTACTTC. The chain combines TRBV6-1 with TRBJ2-5; D might be TRBD2 (7 bases). The CDR3 is 16 amino acids. Deletions cut 4 bases from V and 7 bases from J, with 22 bases between. Germline V lookup: CDR1 MNHNS, CDR2 SASEGT.

This clone was observed a single time. This chain links TRBV29-1 with TRBJ2-3; TRBD2 agrees at 7 bases. This CDR3 spans 14 amino acids. V dropped 4 bases and J dropped 4; count of bases not matched to a gene: 8. In germline, CDR1 is SQVTM, CDR2 ANQGSEA. The CDR3 DNA is TGCAGCGTTGCCTGGGGAGGGAGCGCAGATACGCAGTATTTT. This sequence encodes CSVAWGGSADTQYF.

Of note for this clone: The junction does not match germline at one end; this may be a read error. J is TRBJ1-2 and V is TRBV15, with D tentatively TRBD1 (5 bases). This CDR3 is built from 13 residues. CDR1 and CDR2 (germline): LNHNV, YYDKDF (reference sequence). Here the CDR3 reads CAISSRDSRSYTF. As DNA, the CDR3 is TGTGCCATCAGCAGCCGGGACTCCAGGAGCTACACCTTC.

The gene calls are TRBV28 and TRBJ1-2, with D possibly TRBD1 on 5 matching bases. The CDR3 is 12 amino acids. The V end was cut by 8 bases, the J end by 7 bases, with 14 bases between. Per the germline V gene, CDR1 is MDHEN and CDR2 is SYDVKM. CDR3 bases: TGTGCCAGCGTTGGCGGGGGAGGTGGCTACACCTTC. The encoded protein is CASVGGGGGYTF.

The V and J genes are TRBV4-1 and TRBJ1-2; possible D gene TRBD1, 5 bases. Trimming left V 0 bases short and J 4 bases short, with 24 bases between. Germline V gene data show CDR1 as MGHRA and CDR2 as YSYEKL. The CDR3 length is 19 residues. CDR3: CASSQDGGFGAGQSYGYTF. As DNA, the CDR3 is TGCGCCAGCAGCCAAGACGGTGGCTTCGGAGCAGGGCAGAGCTATGGCTACACCTTC.

The chain recombines TRBV7-8 with TRBJ1-2; 8 nucleotides line up with TRBD1. CDR1 is SGHVS, CDR2 FQNEAQ, per germline. V lost 5 bases to trimming and J lost 5 bases; unmatched junction nucleotides: 10. This CDR3 has 15 amino acids. The DNA of the CDR3 is TGTGCCAGCAGCCCCCAGGGACAGGCCGGGTATGGCTACACCTTC. Amino acid sequence: CASSPQGQAGYGYTF. Complete variable domain (other parts from reference TRBV7-8 and TRBJ1-2): GAGVSQSPRYKVAKRGQDVALRCDPISGHVSLFWYQQALGQGPEFLTYFQNEAQLDKSGLPSDRFFAERPEGSVSTLKIQRTQQEDSAVYLCASSPQGQAGYGYTFGSGTRLTVV.

J is TRBJ2-5 and V is TRBV6-5, with TRBD1 matching over 10 bases. Trimming took 6 bases from V and 4 from J; bases not matched to a gene: 8. Per the germline V gene, CDR1 is MNHEY and CDR2 is SVGAGI. The CDR3 is 15 amino acids. CDR3 sequence (DNA): TGTGCCAGCAGCCTGGGGACAGGGGATACAGAGACCCAGTACTTC. Its protein product is CASSLGTGDTETQYF.

The V call is TRBV7-8, the J call TRBJ2-7; D gene ambiguous. The CDR3 has 15 amino acids. CDR1 and CDR2 (germline): SGHVS, FQNEAQ. V lost 0 bases and J 2 bases, leaving 11 bases between the germline ends. The CDR3 DNA follows: TGTGCCAGCAGCTTAGCGCGAGACGGAGCCTACGAGCAGTACTTC. The encoded protein is CASSLARDGAYEQYF.

The J gene is TRBJ1-3, the V gene TRBV18, with a weak D call TRBD1 (5 bases). V lost 3 bases to trimming and J lost 0 bases, with 15 bases between them. Germline CDR1 and CDR2: KGHSH and LQKENI. The CDR3 contains 17 residues. In DNA, the CDR3 is TGTGCCAGCTCACCGGACGGGGGTCCCTTCTCTGGAAACACCATATATTTT. Protein: CASSPDGGPFSGNTIYF.

CDR3 residues: CASRQGALLANTIYF. The CDR3 DNA is TGTGCCAGTAGACAGGGGGCTTTGCTCGCAAACACCATATATTTT. The gene calls are TRBV19 and TRBJ1-3; TRBD1 agrees at 9 bases. V gave up 6 bases and J gave up 6 bases; unmatched junction bases: 9. The CDR3 is made up of 15 amino acids. Germline V gene lookup returns CDR1 LNHDA and CDR2 SQIVND (reference sequence).

The rearrangement uses TRBV6-6 and TRBJ1-3, with 8 nucleotides matching TRBD1. After removal of 4 bases from V and 2 bases from J, the junction contained 4 bases not matched to a gene. The CDR3 length is 15 residues. Germline CDR1 MNHNY, CDR2 SVGAGI (reference sequence). CDR3 sequence reads: CASSLSGQAGNTIYF. In nucleotides, the CDR3 is TGTGCCAGCAGTTTATCGGGACAGGCTGGAAACACCATATATTTT.

The chain recombines TRBV6-1 with TRBJ2-1; 7 bases are a match to TRBD2. Germline lookup yields CDR1 MNHNS and CDR2 SASEGT. V shed 2 bases, J shed 1 base, and the junction held 5 bases outside the gene matches. CDR3 length equals 16 residues. CDR3 sequence: CASSEFRAGSYNEQFF. The DNA for the CDR3 is TGTGCCAGCAGTGAATTTAGAGCGGGATCCTACAATGAGCAGTTCTTC.

The chain joins TRBV6-5 to TRBJ2-1; 9 bases are a match to TRBD2. J lost 8 bases, V lost 1 base, and 6 bases had no gene match. The V gene's germline CDR1 is MNHEY and CDR2 SVGAGI. CDR3 length: 15 amino acids. The CDR3 sequence is CASSYLAGDPHEQFF. For the CDR3, the DNA is TGTGCCAGCAGTTACTTAGCGGGAGACCCCCATGAGCAGTTCTTC.

This chain links TRBV6-5 with TRBJ2-5; D is ambiguous. V gave up 2 bases and J gave up 2 bases, with 9 bases separating them. Germline V gives CDR1 MNHEY, CDR2 SVGAGI. The CDR3 covers 14 residues. The CDR3 DNA sequence: TGTGCCAGCAGTTACGGCAGGAAACAAGAGACCCAGTACTTC. It yields the protein CASSYGRKQETQYF.